These 26 T cell receptor beta chains share one sample of origin, sequenced in a study of monozygotic twins with cystic fibrosis. Using immunoSEQ multiplex PCR, the repertoire was profiled, and TCRdb retains in-frame clones only, with some absent. The sample holds approximately 15,000 clones; 90% to 95% are singletons and the top ten take approximately 9.1%. Sequencing input: blood. Receptors originate from a girl aged 2-10 years with cystic fibrosis.

The chain recombines TRBV10-1 with TRBJ1-1, with 8 nucleotides matching TRBD1. The CDR3 extends over 14 amino acids. The V segment lost 4 bases and the J segment 1 base; nucleotides outside the gene matches: 2. Per germline, CDR1 WNHNN and CDR2 SYGVQD (reference sequence). CDR3 bases: TGCGCCAGCAGTGCCGGGACAGGGAACACTGAAGCTTTCTTT. Amino acids: CASSAGTGNTEAFF.

This clone has only one observation. V gene TRBV7-8 combines with J gene TRBJ2-5; D not resolved. Trimming shortened V by 2 bases and J by 5 bases, and 9 bases separated the two germline ends. Germline-derived CDR1 and CDR2 are SGHVS and FQNEAQ. The CDR3 is 13 residues long. This chain's CDR3 is CASSLIVGETQYF. The CDR3 DNA reads as TGTGCCAGCAGCTTAATAGTCGGGGAGACCCAGTACTTC.

The V and J genes are TRBV9 and TRBJ2-3; D possibly corresponds to TRBD2 (5 bases). This CDR3 region has 15 residues. Germline V gene lookup returns CDR1 SGDLS and CDR2 YYNGEE. V was shortened by 2 bases and J by 5 bases, with 15 bases between the two germline ends. The CDR3 sequence: CASSVSAASGDTQYF. CDR3 nucleotide sequence: TGTGCCAGCAGCGTTAGCGCGGCGTCGGGAGATACGCAGTATTTT.

The V and J genes are TRBV11-3 and TRBJ2-3; 10 bases agree with TRBD1. The ends lost 4 bases at V and 3 bases at J; junction bases unmatched: 7. This CDR3 contains 16 residues. Germline V gene sequence: CDR1 SGHNT, CDR2 YENEEA. The CDR3 region is CASSSTRTGGTDTQYF. The CDR3 nucleotides read TGTGCCAGCAGCTCAACCCGGACAGGGGGAACAGATACGCAGTATTTT.

Here the CDR3 DNA reads TGTGCCAGCAGTTTAATGAGGACAGGGGAGGCAGCTTTCTTT. This codes for CASSLMRTGEAAFF. This chain uses TRBV28 with TRBJ1-1; 9 bases are shared with TRBD1. The CDR3 runs 14 residues. Germline lookup yields CDR1 MDHEN and CDR2 SYDVKM. After removal of 2 bases from V and 10 bases from J, the junction contained 8 bases not matched to a gene.

The chain recombines TRBV27 with TRBJ1-1; D may be TRBD1 (5 bases). Between the trimmed V and J ends, which lost 2 bases and 7 bases, there was a span of 17 bases. CDR3 length: 15 amino acids. Germline V gene data show CDR1 as MNHEY and CDR2 as SMNVEV (reference sequence). As DNA, the CDR3 is TGTGCCAGCAGTTTACTAGGGGTGGGGGTAATTGAAGCTTTCTTT. Amino acids: CASSLLGVGVIEAFF.

V gene TRBV5-6 combines with J gene TRBJ2-7; 7 bases map to TRBD2. V was pared by 1 base and J by 3 bases, with 7 bases of the junction left unmatched. Germline V CDR1 and CDR2: SGHDT, YYEEEE. The CDR3 consists of 15 residues. The chain's CDR3 is CASSLRASGNYEQYF. The CDR3 bases are TGTGCCAGCAGCTTGAGGGCTAGCGGTAACTACGAGCAGTACTTC.

The J gene is TRBJ2-7, the V gene TRBV13; the D gene is possibly TRBD2 (6 bases). Germline V CDR1 and CDR2: PRHDT, FYEKMQ (reference sequence). Trimming stripped 2 bases from V and 5 bases from J, with 16 bases between. CDR3 length: 15 residues. The CDR3 nucleotides are TGTGCCAGCAGCTTAAGGTCTAGCGAGAATCACGAGCAGTACTTC. This translates into CASSLRSSENHEQYF.

The chain has TRBV15 and TRBJ2-2; no clear D gene. Trimming stripped 4 bases from V and 3 bases from J, with 3 bases between. In germline, CDR1 is LNHNV, CDR2 YYDKDF (reference sequence). The CDR3 runs to 12 residues. CDR3 bases: TGTGCCACCAGCACGGACACCGGGGAGCTGTTTTTT. It codes for CATSTDTGELFF.

This chain links TRBV18 with TRBJ1-4, with 7 bases lining up with TRBD1. J lost 8 bases, V lost 3 bases, and 9 bases had no gene match. Germline V CDR1 and CDR2: KGHSH, LQKENI. This CDR3 contains 15 residues. CDR3 sequence reads: CASSPVDRVHEKLFF. In nucleotides, the CDR3 is TGTGCCAGCTCACCCGTAGACAGGGTCCACGAAAAACTGTTTTTT.

The chain uses TRBV2 and TRBJ1-2; TRBD1 agrees at 9 bases. Germline V gene sequence: CDR1 SNHLY, CDR2 FYNNEI. The J segment lost 7 bases and the V segment lost 6 bases, leaving 6 bases of the junction unmatched. The CDR3 consists of 13 residues. This CDR3 reads CASRTDRGGGYTF. In DNA form, the CDR3 reads TGTGCCAGCAGGACGGACAGGGGAGGTGGCTACACCTTC.

The chain is built from TRBV14 and TRBJ2-3; possible D gene TRBD2, 5 bases. The CDR3 is 13 amino acids. With 7 bases removed from V and 8 bases from J, the gap between germline ends came to 16 bases. Germline-derived CDR1 and CDR2 are SGHDN and FVKESK. DNA of the CDR3: TGTGCCAGCACGCCGGGGTTCTCTAGTACGCAGTATTTT. It encodes CASTPGFSSTQYF.

This sequence joins TRBV7-6 and TRBJ2-7, with D uncertain. V lost 4 bases and J 2 bases, leaving 9 bases between the germline ends. CDR1 and CDR2 from the germline V gene are SGHVS and FNYEAQ. CDR3 length: 13 residues. The CDR3 loop is CASSSYRTYEQYF. CDR3 nucleotide sequence: TGTGCCAGCAGCTCCTATCGCACCTACGAGCAGTACTTC.

The chain couples TRBV6-5 to TRBJ1-1, with 7 positions matching TRBD1. Unmatched junction bases numbered 12, after V lost 7 bases and J lost 4 bases. Germline CDR1 MNHEY, CDR2 SVGAGI. The CDR3 runs to 15 residues. Written as DNA, the CDR3 is TGTGCCAGCAAGAGCCAGGGGGGCGCGGTCACTGAAGCTTTCTTT. The encoded protein is CASKSQGGAVTEAFF.

The rearrangement links TRBV27 to TRBJ1-2; possible D gene TRBD1, 6 bases. Germline CDR1 reads MNHEY; CDR2 reads SMNVEV (reference sequence). This CDR3 is 15 amino acids long. Trimming stripped 4 bases from V and 5 bases from J, with 17 bases between. The CDR3 loop reads CASSSLRGKRYGYTF. The CDR3 DNA sequence: TGTGCCAGCAGTTCCCTCAGGGGAAAGAGGTATGGCTACACCTTC.

The chain combines TRBV9 with TRBJ1-2; D is unclear. The CDR3 totals 13 residues. Germline lookup yields CDR1 SGDLS and CDR2 YYNGEE. The V end was cut by 1 base, the J end by 0 bases, with 4 bases between. The DNA for the CDR3 is TGTGCCAGCAGCGTATCTGCTAACTATGGCTACACCTTC. Its protein is CASSVSANYGYTF.

This clone was found once. The chain couples TRBV7-6 to TRBJ1-4, with no clear D. Looked up from germline, CDR1 is SGHVS and CDR2 is FNYEAQ. V was shortened by 5 bases and J by 7 bases, with 5 bases between the two germline ends. This CDR3 has 11 residues. For the CDR3, the DNA is TGTGCCAGCAGCCGGGGTGAAAAACTGTTTTTT. This encodes CASSRGEKLFF.

This clone has only one observation. This chain joins TRBV30 and TRBJ2-7; 10 positions agree with TRBD2. CDR1 is GTSNPN and CDR2 is SVGIG in the germline V gene (reference sequence). V shed 7 bases, J shed 3 bases, and the junction held 9 bases outside the gene matches. There are 14 residues in the CDR3. This chain's CDR3 is CASGLAERDYEQYF. For the CDR3, the DNA is TGTGCCTCAGGACTAGCGGAGAGGGACTACGAGCAGTACTTC. Variable domain in full (rest from reference TRBV30 and TRBJ2-7): SQTIHQWPATLVQPVGSPLSLECTVEGTSNPNLYWYRQAAGRGLQLLFYSVGIGQISSEVPQNLSASRPQDRQFILSSKKLLLSDSGFYLCASGLAERDYEQYFGPGTRLTVT.

The genes are TRBV4-3 and TRBJ2-5; 13 nucleotides agree with TRBD2. CDR1 LGHNA and CDR2 YSLEER come from the germline V gene. The V gene end was trimmed by 1 base and the J gene end by 2 bases; junction bases not matched to a gene: 1. The CDR3 totals 16 residues. CDR3: CASSQGLAGGQETQYF. CDR3 DNA sequence: TGCGCCAGCAGCCAAGGACTAGCGGGAGGTCAAGAGACCCAGTACTTC.

The J gene is TRBJ1-3, the V gene TRBV9, with D unclear. Trimming removed 3 bases from V and 0 bases from J, with 10 bases in between. Germline values: CDR1 SGDLS, CDR2 YYNGEE. The CDR3 loop spans 15 amino acids. The CDR3 loop reads CASSAGRGSGNTIYF. In DNA form, the CDR3 reads TGTGCCAGCAGCGCCGGACGCGGCTCTGGAAACACCATATATTTT.

This clone appeared once. The chain joins TRBV21-1 to TRBJ2-5; TRBD2 is the table's D call and was not checked against the DNA. TRBV21-1 is flagged as a pseudogene. This CDR3 comprises 15 residues. The DNA for the CDR3 is TGTGCCAGCGTAATTGGGACTAGCGGCCAAGAGACCCAGTACTTC. Translation gives CASVIGTSGQETQYF.

The DNA for the CDR3 is TGTGCCAGCAGCTCTCCGACTAGCGGGCCTTATTCCTACGAGCAGTACTTC. Protein product: CASSSPTSGPYSYEQYF. The rearrangement links TRBV7-2 to TRBJ2-7, with 10 nucleotides matching TRBD2. CDR1 is SGHTA, CDR2 FQGNSA, per germline. The CDR3 is 17 residues long. V shed 4 bases and J 1 base; nucleotides not matched to a gene: 10.

This clone has just a few counts. This chain links TRBV6-1 with TRBJ1-5; TRBD1 matches at 9 bases. The CDR3 length is 13 residues. Germline CDR1 MNHNS, CDR2 SASEGT. Trimming cost V 8 bases and J 7 bases; bases outside gene matches: 6. CDR3: CASSGQGEQPQHF. DNA for the CDR3: TGTGCCAGCTCGGGACAGGGAGAGCAGCCCCAGCATTTT.

This chain links TRBV27 with TRBJ2-2, with D possibly matching TRBD2 (6 bases). The V end was cut by 3 bases, the J end by 5 bases, with 10 bases between. Germline CDR1 MNHEY, CDR2 SMNVEV (reference sequence). The CDR3 contains 14 residues. CDR3 amino acids: CASSLGLMTGELFF. The CDR3 nucleotides are TGTGCCAGCAGTTTGGGACTGATGACCGGGGAGCTGTTTTTT.

The rearrangement links TRBV27 to TRBJ1-1, with D perhaps TRBD1 (5 bases). Trimming removed 3 bases at V and 2 bases at J, with 7 bases between. Germline V gene sequence: CDR1 MNHEY, CDR2 SMNVEV (reference sequence). CDR3 length: 13 residues. In DNA form, the CDR3 reads TGTGCCAGCAGTTTCGGGGGAAACACTGAAGCTTTCTTT. It specifies CASSFGGNTEAFF.

This clone was found a few times. The V and J genes are TRBV28 and TRBJ1-3; 9 bases agree with TRBD1. Germline V gives CDR1 MDHEN, CDR2 SYDVKM. The junction had 4 bases not matched to a gene; V was cut back by 3 bases and J by 7 bases. The CDR3 has 14 amino acids. The CDR3 DNA sequence: TGTGCCAGCAGTTTGGGACAGGGAATGAACACCATATATTTT. As protein: CASSLGQGMNTIYF.